This T cell receptor (beta chain) originates from a study of blood T cells in healthy people across ages. A second PCR, run for roughly 7 to 11 cycles, used a sample-barcoded 5' primer plus a J-beta primer mix. Every individual sample yielded 2.5 million or more paired-end reads (each containing CDR3). TCRdb fed the 5' RACE reads into MiXCR, producing one record per CDR3 protein. The profile covers about 1.4 million distinct CDR3 sequences, with approximately 60% appearing a single time and over 5% taken by the ten largest. CDR3 size: 15 residues. V was pared by 0 bases and J by 3 bases, with 9 bases between. Germline V gives CDR1 LGHNA, CDR2 YNFKEQ.

The specimen sequenced was blood. This clonotype originated in a man younger than 30 in good health. The V call is TRBV4-2, the J call TRBJ2-1, with D perhaps matching TRBD2 (6 bases). Here the CDR3 DNA reads TGTGCCAGCAGCCAAGACCCGGGACTCTACAATGAGCAGTTCTTC. Residues: CASSQDPGLYNEQFF.